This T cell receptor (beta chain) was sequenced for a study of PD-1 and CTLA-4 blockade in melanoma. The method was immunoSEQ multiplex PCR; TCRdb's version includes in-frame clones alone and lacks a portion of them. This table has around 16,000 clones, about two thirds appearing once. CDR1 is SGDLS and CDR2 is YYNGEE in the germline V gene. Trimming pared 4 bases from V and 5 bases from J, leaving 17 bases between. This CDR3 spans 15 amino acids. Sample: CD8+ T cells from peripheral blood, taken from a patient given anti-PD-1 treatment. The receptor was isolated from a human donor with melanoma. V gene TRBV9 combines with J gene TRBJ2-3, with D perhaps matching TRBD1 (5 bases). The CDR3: CASSPGAVWGDTQYF. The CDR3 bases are TGTGCCAGCAGCCCTGGGGCGGTTTGGGGAGATACGCAGTATTTT.